This entry concerns a single TCR beta chain. Here immunoSEQ multiplex PCR was the method, and the copy in TCRdb shows in-frame clones only, minus some. The table lists roughly 79,000 clones, around 95% of them singletons. The data were taken from a study of technical replicates of blood from a few donors. J lost 8 bases, V lost 1 base, and 4 bases had no gene match. This CDR3 contains 15 residues. Per the germline V gene, CDR1 is SGHTA and CDR2 is FQGNSA. Specimen: T cells isolated from PBMCs. The sequence came from a human donor in good health. The J gene is TRBJ2-3, the V gene TRBV7-2; 12 bases line up with TRBD2. Here the CDR3 DNA reads TGTGCCAGCAGCTTAGATCCTAGCGGGAGGGTTACGCAGTATTTT. It yields the protein CASSLDPSGRVTQYF.